This entry lists 20 T cell receptor beta chains sequenced from one sample in a study of blood T cell repertoires in COVID-19. The repertoire was sequenced with immunoSEQ multiplex PCR; TCRdb's copy has only in-frame clones and lacks some. Counted here are around 92,000 clones, roughly 70% occurring once; the ten biggest clones make up over 3.5%. Sequenced: peripheral blood. Receptor source: a man in his 70s with COVID-19, enrolled during active disease.

The chain combines TRBV11-1 with TRBJ2-7; D is perhaps TRBD1 (5 bases). In germline, CDR1 is SGHAT, CDR2 FQDESV (reference sequence). The V and J ends lost 7 bases and 6 bases respectively, with 13 bases between them. The CDR3 covers 12 residues. This CDR3 is CASTTGWGEQYF. The CDR3 region has the DNA TGTGCCAGCACCACAGGTTGGGGCGAGCAGTACTTC.

This sequence joins TRBV27 and TRBJ2-2, with 8 bases matching TRBD2. The CDR3 has 15 amino acids. Looked up from germline, CDR1 is MNHEY and CDR2 is SMNVEV (reference sequence). V was pared by 0 bases and J by 6 bases, with 3 bases of the junction left unmatched. The CDR3 nucleotides are TGTGCCAGCAGTTTATCTAGCGGGATAGCCGGGGAGCTGTTTTTT. It translates to CASSLSSGIAGELFF.

The rearrangement uses TRBV2 and TRBJ1-5; D is uncertain. Trimming removed 1 base from V and 4 bases from J, with 8 bases in between. Germline V gene data show CDR1 as SNHLY and CDR2 as FYNNEI. The CDR3 runs to 14 residues. The CDR3 region is CASSEGAGNQPQHF. In DNA form, the CDR3 reads TGTGCCAGCAGTGAAGGTGCGGGGAATCAGCCCCAGCATTTT.

The J gene is TRBJ2-5, the V gene TRBV4-2; 9 bases are a match to TRBD1. Germline values: CDR1 LGHNA, CDR2 YNFKEQ. J gave up 1 base and V 3 bases, and 6 bases lay outside the gene matches. The CDR3 runs to 16 residues. CDR3 region: CASSHSPGQGQETQYF. Here the CDR3 DNA reads TGTGCCAGCAGCCATAGCCCGGGACAGGGCCAAGAGACCCAGTACTTC.

The V call is TRBV28, the J call TRBJ1-2; D is undetermined. Germline lookup yields CDR1 MDHEN and CDR2 SYDVKM. The CDR3 totals 12 residues. Trimming shortened V by 4 bases and J by 4 bases, and 7 bases separated the two germline ends. CDR3 residues: CASSSGSYGYTF. The CDR3 nucleotides read TGTGCCAGCAGTTCTGGGAGCTATGGCTACACCTTC.

This clone turned up a few times. This chain links TRBV19 with TRBJ2-1; 8 bases are shared with TRBD2. The CDR3 covers 17 residues. Trimming cost V 7 bases and J 3 bases; bases outside gene matches: 14. Germline V gene lookup returns CDR1 LNHDA and CDR2 SQIVND (reference sequence). This CDR3 is CASMGGAGGAYYNEQFF. The CDR3 DNA reads TGTGCCAGTATGGGAGGGGCGGGAGGCGCCTACTACAATGAGCAGTTCTTC. The full variable domain, with the rest looked up from reference TRBV19 and TRBJ2-1, is DGGITQSPKYLFRKEGQNVTLSCEQNLNHDAMYWYRQDPGQGLRLIYYSQIVNDFQKGDIAEGYSVSREKKESFPLTVTSAQKNPTAFYLCASMGGAGGAYYNEQFFGPGTRLTVL.

Only a few counts were recorded for this clone. This chain connects TRBV27 to TRBJ2-7; D is unclear. With 6 bases removed from V and 6 bases from J, the gap between germline ends came to 12 bases. The CDR3 totals 12 residues. Germline assignment: CDR1 MNHEY and CDR2 SMNVEV (reference sequence). This CDR3 reads CASRAQWSEQYF. The CDR3 region has the DNA TGTGCCAGCAGGGCCCAATGGAGCGAGCAGTACTTC.

This chain joins TRBV10-3 and TRBJ1-2; D possibly corresponds to TRBD1 (6 bases). From germline, CDR1 is ENHRY and CDR2 SYGVKD. The CDR3 contains 15 residues. The ends were cut back, 0 bases at V and 4 bases at J, with 12 bases in the middle. The CDR3 spells CAISESTGAIYGYTF. The CDR3 coding sequence is TGTGCCATCAGTGAGTCGACAGGAGCCATCTATGGCTACACCTTC.

The chain employs TRBV6-5 and TRBJ1-2; tentative D call: TRBD1 (6 bases). Germline V gives CDR1 MNHEY, CDR2 SVGAGI. The V end lost 7 bases, the J end lost 6 bases, and 18 bases lay between the germline ends. The CDR3 spans 14 residues. The CDR3 is CASNRQDVGHGYTF. The CDR3 nucleotides read TGTGCCAGCAATCGACAGGACGTCGGACATGGCTACACCTTC.

V gene TRBV4-2 combines with J gene TRBJ1-2; D is unclear. Trimming took off 0 bases at V and 8 bases at J, with 16 bases between the two ends. CDR1 is LGHNA, CDR2 YNFKEQ, per germline. CDR3 length equals 15 residues. In DNA, the CDR3 is TGTGCCAGCAGCCAAGATCTGGGTCGGGATTTCGGCTACACCTTC. It is translated as CASSQDLGRDFGYTF.

The J gene is TRBJ2-1, the V gene TRBV19; 11 bases are a match to TRBD2. The germline CDR1 and CDR2 sequences are LNHDA and SQIVND (reference sequence). V lost 6 bases, J lost 12 bases, and 7 bases stayed unmatched. This CDR3 has 13 amino acids. In DNA form, the CDR3 reads TGTGCCAGTAGGGGTAGCGGGAGGGCCGGGCAGTTCTTC. It translates to CASRGSGRAGQFF.

The rearrangement joins TRBV7-2 to TRBJ2-3; possible D gene TRBD2, 5 bases. The CDR3 is 13 amino acids. Germline CDR1 and CDR2: SGHTA and FQGNSA. Trimming removed 3 bases from V and 3 bases from J, with 7 bases in between. The CDR3 DNA is TGTGCCAGCAGCTTTCTAGCAACAGATACGCAGTATTTT. It specifies CASSFLATDTQYF. The whole variable domain, remainder taken from reference TRBV7-2 and TRBJ2-3, is GAGVSQSPSNKVTEKGKDVELRCDPISGHTALYWYRQSLGQGLEFLIYFQGNSAPDKSGLPSDRFSAERTGGSVSTLTIQRTQQEDSAVYLCASSFLATDTQYFGPGTRLTVL.

This clone was detected only once. V gene TRBV7-2 combines with J gene TRBJ2-7; TRBD2 matches 7 bases. Germline lookup yields CDR1 SGHTA and CDR2 FQGNSA. With V trimmed by 5 bases and J by 2 bases, 9 bases remained unmatched. The CDR3 runs to 15 residues. CDR3 protein: CASSPRDYATYEQYF. The CDR3 DNA follows: TGTGCCAGCAGCCCCCGGGACTATGCGACCTACGAGCAGTACTTC.

This chain links TRBV7-6 with TRBJ2-7, with 11 bases matching TRBD1. J gave up 6 bases and V 5 bases, and 9 bases lay outside the gene matches. CDR1 SGHVS and CDR2 FNYEAQ come from the germline V gene. The CDR3 sequence is 15 residues long. The CDR3 sequence: CASSQDRGRTGEQYF. The CDR3, as DNA: TGTGCCAGCAGCCAGGACAGGGGGCGCACAGGCGAGCAGTACTTC.

A few counts support this clone. The chain links TRBV5-6 to TRBJ2-5, with D perhaps TRBD2 (6 bases). This CDR3 spans 18 amino acids. Trimming shortened V by 1 base and J by 5 bases, and 24 bases separated the two germline ends. The germline CDR1 and CDR2 sequences are SGHDT and YYEEEE. As DNA, the CDR3 is TGTGCCAGCAGCTTGTATCGGGGGAGGAGGCTTCAGTTGGAGACCCAGTACTTC. Protein: CASSLYRGRRLQLETQYF.

This clone was observed a handful of times. This chain links TRBV6-5 with TRBJ2-6, with D uncertain. Trimming stripped 0 bases from V and 4 bases from J, with 7 bases between. Germline-derived CDR1 and CDR2 are MNHEY and SVGAGI. The CDR3 covers 15 residues. The CDR3 DNA is TGTGCCAGCAGTTACTCGGTGGGCGGGGCCAACGTCCTGACTTTC. It translates to CASSYSVGGANVLTF.

CDR3 coding DNA: TGTGCCAGCAGCTTGGTAGGAGCGGGAGCCTACAATGAGCAGTTCTTC. This sequence encodes CASSLVGAGAYNEQFF. V usage is TRBV5-4 and J usage is TRBJ2-1, with 8 bases lining up with TRBD2. Germline CDR1 reads SGHNT; CDR2 reads YYREEE (reference sequence). The CDR3 spans 16 residues. The junction had 4 bases not matched to a gene; V was cut back by 0 bases and J by 2 bases.

This clone was detected many times. CDR3 nucleotides: TGCAGCGTTGGAACCGGGACTACAACCTACGAGCAGTACTTC. Protein: CSVGTGTTTYEQYF. The V call is TRBV29-1, the J call TRBJ2-7, with 7 positions matching TRBD2. V shed 4 bases, J shed 2 bases, and the junction held 8 bases outside the gene matches. Germline V gene data show CDR1 as SQVTM and CDR2 as ANQGSEA. There are 14 residues in the CDR3.

The chain joins TRBV19 to TRBJ2-1; the D gene is possibly TRBD2 (5 bases). Trimming removed 3 bases at V and 9 bases at J, with 18 bases between. The germline CDR1 and CDR2 sequences are LNHDA and SQIVND (reference sequence). CDR3 length equals 15 residues. The DNA for the CDR3 is TGTGCCAGTAGTATTATGGCCACGAGGGTAACTGAGCAGTTCTTC. It codes for CASSIMATRVTEQFF. Combining the CDR3 with reference TRBV19 and TRBJ2-1 gives the whole variable domain DGGITQSPKYLFRKEGQNVTLSCEQNLNHDAMYWYRQDPGQGLRLIYYSQIVNDFQKGDIAEGYSVSREKKESFPLTVTSAQKNPTAFYLCASSIMATRVTEQFFGPGTRLTVL.

The genes are TRBV5-6 and TRBJ1-1, with D tentatively TRBD1 (5 bases). CDR3 size: 15 residues. In germline, CDR1 is SGHDT, CDR2 YYEEEE. Between the trimmed V and J ends, which lost 0 bases and 1 base, there was a span of 10 bases. This CDR3 is CASSLAGGANTEAFF. CDR3 bases: TGTGCCAGCAGCTTGGCCGGAGGGGCGAACACTGAAGCTTTCTTT.